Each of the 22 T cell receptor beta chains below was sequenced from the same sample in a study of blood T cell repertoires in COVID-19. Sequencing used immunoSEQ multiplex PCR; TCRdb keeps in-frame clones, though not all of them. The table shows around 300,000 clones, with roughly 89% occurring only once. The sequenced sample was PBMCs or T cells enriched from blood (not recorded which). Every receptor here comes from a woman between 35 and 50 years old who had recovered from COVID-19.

The DNA of the CDR3 is TGTGCCAGCAGCCAACGCACTAGCAGAGGCAACGAGCAGTACTTC. It specifies CASSQRTSRGNEQYF. The rearrangement joins TRBV7-2 to TRBJ2-7, with a possible D match to TRBD2 (6 bases). The germline V gene encodes CDR1 SGHTA and CDR2 FQGNSA. This CDR3 comprises 15 residues. The V gene lost 5 bases and the J gene lost 5 bases, with 19 bases spanning the gap.

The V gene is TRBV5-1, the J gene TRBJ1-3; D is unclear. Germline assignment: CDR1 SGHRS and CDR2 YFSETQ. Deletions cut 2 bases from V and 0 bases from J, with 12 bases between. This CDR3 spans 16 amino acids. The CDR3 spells CASSFGGLNSGNTIYF. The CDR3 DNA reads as TGCGCCAGCAGCTTTGGCGGACTGAACTCTGGAAACACCATATATTTT.

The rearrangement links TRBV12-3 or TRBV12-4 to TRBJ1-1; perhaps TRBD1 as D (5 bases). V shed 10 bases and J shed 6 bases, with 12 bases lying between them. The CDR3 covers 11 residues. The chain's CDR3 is CATSEGAEAFF. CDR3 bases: TGTGCCACCTCGGAAGGGGCTGAAGCTTTCTTT.

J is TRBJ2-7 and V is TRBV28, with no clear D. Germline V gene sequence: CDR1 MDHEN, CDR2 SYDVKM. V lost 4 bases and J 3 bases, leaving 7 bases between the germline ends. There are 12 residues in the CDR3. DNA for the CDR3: TGTGCCAGCAGTTCGACACACTACGAGCAGTACTTC. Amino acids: CASSSTHYEQYF.

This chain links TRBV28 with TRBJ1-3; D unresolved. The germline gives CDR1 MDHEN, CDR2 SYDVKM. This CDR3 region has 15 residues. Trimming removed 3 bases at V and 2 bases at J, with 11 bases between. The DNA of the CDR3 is TGTGCCAGCAGTTTGTTTGACAAGACTGGAAACACCATATATTTT. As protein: CASSLFDKTGNTIYF.

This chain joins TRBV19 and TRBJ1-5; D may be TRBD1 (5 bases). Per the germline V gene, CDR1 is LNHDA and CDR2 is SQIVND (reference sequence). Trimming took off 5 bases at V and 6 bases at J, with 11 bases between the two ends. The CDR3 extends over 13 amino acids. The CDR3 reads CASSLRVVQPQHF. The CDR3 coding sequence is TGTGCCAGTAGTCTCAGGGTAGTTCAGCCCCAGCATTTT.

The chain's CDR3 is CASSQGPAAKNIQYF. The CDR3 DNA is TGTGCCAGCAGCCAGGGGCCCGCGGCCAAAAACATTCAGTACTTC. The rearrangement uses TRBV7-8 and TRBJ2-4; possible D gene TRBD1, 6 bases. The CDR3 sequence is 15 residues long. Trimming shortened V by 5 bases and J by 1 base, and 12 bases separated the two germline ends. From germline, CDR1 is SGHVS and CDR2 FQNEAQ.

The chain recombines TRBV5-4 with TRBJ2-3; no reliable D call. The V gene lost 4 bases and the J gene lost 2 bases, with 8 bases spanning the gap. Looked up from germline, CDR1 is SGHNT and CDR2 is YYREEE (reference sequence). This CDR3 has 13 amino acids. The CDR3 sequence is CASSADSTDTQYF. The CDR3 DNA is TGTGCCAGCAGCGCCGACTCCACAGATACGCAGTATTTT.

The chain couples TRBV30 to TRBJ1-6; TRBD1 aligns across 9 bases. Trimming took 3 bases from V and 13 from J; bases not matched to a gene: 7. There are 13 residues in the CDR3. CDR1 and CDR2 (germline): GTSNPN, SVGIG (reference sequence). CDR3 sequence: CAWRTRDRAPLHF. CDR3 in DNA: TGTGCCTGGAGGACCCGGGACAGGGCCCCCCTCCACTTT.

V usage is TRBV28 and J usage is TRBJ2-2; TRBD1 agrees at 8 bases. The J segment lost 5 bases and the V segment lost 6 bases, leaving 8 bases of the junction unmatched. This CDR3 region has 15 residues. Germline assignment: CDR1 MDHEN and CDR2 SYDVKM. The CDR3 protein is CASSSDRAGTGELFF. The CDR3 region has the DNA TGTGCCAGCAGCTCGGACAGGGCCGGAACCGGGGAGCTGTTTTTT. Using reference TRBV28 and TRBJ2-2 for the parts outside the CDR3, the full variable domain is DVKVTQSSRYLVKRTGEKVFLECVQDMDHENMFWYRQDPGLGLRLIYFSYDVKMKEKGDIPEGYSVSREKKERFSLILESASTNQTSMYLCASSSDRAGTGELFFGEGSRLTVL.

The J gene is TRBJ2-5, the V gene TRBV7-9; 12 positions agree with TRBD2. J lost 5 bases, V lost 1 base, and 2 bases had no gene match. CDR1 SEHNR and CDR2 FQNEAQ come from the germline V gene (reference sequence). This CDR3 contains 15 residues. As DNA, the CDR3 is TGTGCCAGCAGCTTAGAGGGACTAGCGGGCGAGACCCAGTACTTC. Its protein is CASSLEGLAGETQYF.

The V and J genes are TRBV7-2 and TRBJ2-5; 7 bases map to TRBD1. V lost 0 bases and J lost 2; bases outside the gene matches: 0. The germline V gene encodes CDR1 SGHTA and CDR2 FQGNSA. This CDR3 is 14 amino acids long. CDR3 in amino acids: CASSLAGQQETQYF. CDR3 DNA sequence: TGTGCCAGCAGCTTAGCGGGACAGCAAGAGACCCAGTACTTC.

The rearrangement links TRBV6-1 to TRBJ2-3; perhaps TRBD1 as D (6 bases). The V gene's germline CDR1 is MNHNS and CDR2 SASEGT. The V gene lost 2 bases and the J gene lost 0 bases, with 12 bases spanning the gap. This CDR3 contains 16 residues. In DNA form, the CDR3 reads TGTGCCAGCAGTGAACTGACAGGAGCTAGCACAGATACGCAGTATTTT. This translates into CASSELTGASTDTQYF.

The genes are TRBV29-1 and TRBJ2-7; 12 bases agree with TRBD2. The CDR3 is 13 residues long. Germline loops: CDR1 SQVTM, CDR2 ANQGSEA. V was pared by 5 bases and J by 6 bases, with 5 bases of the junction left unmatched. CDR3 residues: CSVLLAGGREQYF. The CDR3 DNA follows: TGCAGCGTTCTTCTAGCGGGAGGGCGCGAGCAGTACTTC.

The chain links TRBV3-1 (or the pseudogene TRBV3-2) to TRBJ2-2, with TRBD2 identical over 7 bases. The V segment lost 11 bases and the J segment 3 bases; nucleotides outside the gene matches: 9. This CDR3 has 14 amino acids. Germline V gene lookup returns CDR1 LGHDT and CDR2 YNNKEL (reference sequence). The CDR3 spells CAAGDPVYTGELFF. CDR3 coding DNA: TGTGCCGCGGGGGACCCAGTGTACACCGGGGAGCTGTTTTTT.

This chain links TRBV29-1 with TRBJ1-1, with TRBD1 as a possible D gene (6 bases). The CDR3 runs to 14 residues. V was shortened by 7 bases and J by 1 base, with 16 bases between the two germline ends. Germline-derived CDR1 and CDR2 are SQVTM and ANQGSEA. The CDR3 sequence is CSASGGGWNTEAFF. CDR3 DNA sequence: TGCAGCGCTTCTGGGGGGGGCTGGAACACTGAAGCTTTCTTT.

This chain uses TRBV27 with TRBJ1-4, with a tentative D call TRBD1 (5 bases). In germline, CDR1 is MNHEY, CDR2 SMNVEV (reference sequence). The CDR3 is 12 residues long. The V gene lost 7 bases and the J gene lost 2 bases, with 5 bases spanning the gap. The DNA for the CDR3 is TGTGCCAGCAAGGGGACTAATGAAAAACTGTTTTTT. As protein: CASKGTNEKLFF.

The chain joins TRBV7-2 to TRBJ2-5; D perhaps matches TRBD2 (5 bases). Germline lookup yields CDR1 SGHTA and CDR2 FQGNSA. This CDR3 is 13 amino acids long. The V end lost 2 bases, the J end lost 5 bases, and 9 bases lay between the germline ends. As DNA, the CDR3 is TGTGCCAGCAGCTTATCGACGGGGGAGACCCAGTACTTC. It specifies CASSLSTGETQYF.

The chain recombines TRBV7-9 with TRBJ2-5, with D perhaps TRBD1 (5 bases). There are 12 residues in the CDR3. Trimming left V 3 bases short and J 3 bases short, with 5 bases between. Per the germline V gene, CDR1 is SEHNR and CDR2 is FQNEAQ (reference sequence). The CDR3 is CASSLTEETQYF. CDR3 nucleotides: TGTGCCAGCAGCTTGACAGAAGAGACCCAGTACTTC.

In DNA form, the CDR3 reads TGCGCCAGCAGCTTGACTTGGCGGGAGGGCCGGGAAGATACGCAGTATTTT. It is translated as CASSLTWREGREDTQYF. The chain recombines TRBV5-1 with TRBJ2-3; TRBD2 matches 9 bases. CDR1 and CDR2 (germline): SGHRS, YFSETQ. Losses at the gene ends were 1 base for V and 5 bases for J; bases not matched to a gene: 11. The CDR3 covers 17 residues.

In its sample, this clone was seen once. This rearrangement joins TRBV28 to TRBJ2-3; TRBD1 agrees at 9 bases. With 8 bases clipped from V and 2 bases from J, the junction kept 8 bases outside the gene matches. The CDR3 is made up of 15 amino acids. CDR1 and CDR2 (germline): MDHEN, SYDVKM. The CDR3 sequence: CASGTGGAYTDTQYF. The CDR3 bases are TGTGCCAGCGGTACAGGGGGCGCCTACACAGATACGCAGTATTTT. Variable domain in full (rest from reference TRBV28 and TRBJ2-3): DVKVTQSSRYLVKRTGEKVFLECVQDMDHENMFWYRQDPGLGLRLIYFSYDVKMKEKGDIPEGYSVSREKKERFSLILESASTNQTSMYLCASGTGGAYTDTQYFGPGTRLTVL.

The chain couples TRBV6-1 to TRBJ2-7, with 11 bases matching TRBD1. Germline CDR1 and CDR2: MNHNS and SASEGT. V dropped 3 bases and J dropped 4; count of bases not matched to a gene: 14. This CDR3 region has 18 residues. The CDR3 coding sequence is TGTGCCAGCAGTGATGGTCCGGGACAGGGGGGTCTGTGGTACGAGCAGTACTTC. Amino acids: CASSDGPGQGGLWYEQYF.